These T cell receptor beta chains were read from a single sample in a study of T cells in tuberculosis. Some clones are missing from TCRdb's copy, which holds only in-frame ones; the method was immunoSEQ multiplex PCR. This table has 26,000 or so clones, nearly 90% appearing once. Sequenced material: PBMCs. Receptors were obtained from a donor aged 10 to 29 with latent tuberculosis or without tuberculosis infection. Each CDR3 is given with its conserved first and last residue. Each record gives: D gene, clone size, V gene, J gene, CDR3 DNA, CDR3 protein. The D gene is left open where the match is weak. Clone size is not always given. Where it is, it says once, few, many or a class for expanded clones.

.	once	TRBV6-5	TRBJ2-1	TGTGCCAGCAGTTACTCGAAACGGTATTCCTACAATGAGCAGTTCTTC	CASSYSKRYSYNEQFF
TRBD1	.	TRBV6-1	TRBJ1-5	TGTGCCAGCATCCAGGGGGTGGGAAGCAATCAGCCCCAGCATTTT	CASIQGVGSNQPQHF
.	.	TRBV6-5	TRBJ1-2	TGTGCCAGCAGCCGCAACAGGCAACCGTCGTATGGCTACACCTTC	CASSRNRQPSYGYTF
.	.	TRBV10-3	TRBJ1-2	TGTGCCATCAGTGATAGTTTGGGGCGCCACTATGGCTACACCTTC	CAISDSLGRHYGYTF
TRBD1	.	TRBV19	TRBJ1-2	TGTGCCAGTAGCCGGGACAGGTCCCCCTATGGCTACACCTTC	CASSRDRSPYGYTF
.	.	TRBV7-2	TRBJ2-7	TGTGCCAGCAGCTTAGCCGGGGGATCCTACGAGCAGTACTTC	CASSLAGGSYEQYF
.	.	TRBV18	TRBJ1-2	TGTGCCAGCTCACTTCAGGACTTCTATGGCTACACCTTC	CASSLQDFYGYTF
.	.	TRBV1	TRBJ1-4	TGCACCAGCAGTATCATTTCGGAATGGACACGGGCGGACGATGAAAAACTGTTTTTT	CTSSIISEWTRADDEKLFF
.	.	TRBV4-1	TRBJ1-1	TGCGCCAGCAGCCGGATCCTCCGGGGGAACACTGAAGCTTTCTTT	CASSRILRGNTEAFF
TRBD2	.	TRBV2	TRBJ2-5	TGTGCCAGCAGTGAAGCGCTTGGGAGCGGGAGGTACCAAGAGACCCAGTACTTC	CASSEALGSGRYQETQYF
TRBD2	.	TRBV9	TRBJ2-7	TGTGCCAGCAGCGTAGCCCACACTAGCGGACCCTACGAGCAGTACTTC	CASSVAHTSGPYEQYF
.	.	TRBV6-5	TRBJ2-7	TGTGCCAGCAGTTCCGATCCCGGGTTCTCCTACGAGCAGTACTTC	CASSSDPGFSYEQYF
.	.	TRBV7-2	TRBJ2-2	TGTGCCAGCAGCTTATTTCCCAGTATACACGCGAACACCGGGGAGCTGTTTTTT	CASSLFPSIHANTGELFF
TRBD1	.	TRBV27	TRBJ2-7	TGTGCCAGCATTCGGACAGGGCCTGTCTACGAGCAGTACTTC	CASIRTGPVYEQYF